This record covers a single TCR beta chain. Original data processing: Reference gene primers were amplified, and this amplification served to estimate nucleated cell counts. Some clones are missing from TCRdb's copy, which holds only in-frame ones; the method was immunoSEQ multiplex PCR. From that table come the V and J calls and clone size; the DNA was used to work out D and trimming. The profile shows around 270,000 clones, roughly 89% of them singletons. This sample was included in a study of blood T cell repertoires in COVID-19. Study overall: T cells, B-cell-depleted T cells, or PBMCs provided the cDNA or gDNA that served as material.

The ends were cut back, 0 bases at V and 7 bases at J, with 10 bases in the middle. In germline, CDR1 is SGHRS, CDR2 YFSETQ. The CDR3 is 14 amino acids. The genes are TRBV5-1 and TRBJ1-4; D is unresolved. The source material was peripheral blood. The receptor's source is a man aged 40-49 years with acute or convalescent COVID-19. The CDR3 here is CASSLDSSAEKLFF. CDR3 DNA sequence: TGCGCCAGCAGCTTGGACAGCAGTGCTGAAAAACTGTTTTTT. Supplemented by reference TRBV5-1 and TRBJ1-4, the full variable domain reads KAGVTQTPRYLIKTRGQQVTLSCSPISGHRSVSWYQQTPGQGLQFLFEYFSETQRNKGNFPGRFSGRQFSNSRSEMNVSTLELGDSALYLCASSLDSSAEKLFFGSGTQLSVL.